The 17 T cell receptor beta chains presented below share a single source sample, sequenced in a study of naive and memory T cell subsets. Findings and caveats of the study: Possibly reflecting memory cells re-expressing CD45RA, a few larger clonotypes occurred in naive repertoires, especially CD8.

An equimolar mix of two oligonucleotides served as the beta constant-region primer for TRBC1 and TRBC2. Ligated cDNA was amplified by four rounds of PCR with nested alpha and beta constant-region primers and SP2. MiXCR, applied by TCRdb to the UMI-ligation and nested PCR reads, yields one record per CDR3 protein. The sample has around 160,000 distinct CDR3 sequences, roughly 23% seen once. No antigen has been identified for these receptors. The sequencing sample was made of naive CD4+ T cells from blood. The receptors stem from a human donor in good health.

The chain joins TRBV7-9 to TRBJ1-5, with unresolved D. Germline V gene data show CDR1 as SEHNR and CDR2 as FQNEAQ (reference sequence). The V end lost 1 base, the J end lost 3 bases, and 10 bases lay between the germline ends. The length of the CDR3 is 15 residues. The CDR3 DNA reads TGTGCCAGCAGCTTAGGCGTGGCAGTCAATCAGCCCCAGCATTTT. Its translation: CASSLGVAVNQPQHF. The full variable domain, with the rest looked up from reference TRBV7-9 and TRBJ1-5, is DTGVSQNPRHKITKRGQNVTFRCDPISEHNRLYWYRQTLGQGPEFLTYFQNEAQLEKSRLLSDRFSAERPKGSFSTLEIQRTEQGDSAMYLCASSLGVAVNQPQHFGDGTRLSIL.

This clonotype was counted many times. The CDR3 coding sequence is TGTGCCAGCAGCTCGCAACAGGGGGCTGGAAACACCATATATTTT. Protein product: CASSSQQGAGNTIYF. The J gene is TRBJ1-3, the V gene TRBV7-9, with 8 bases matching TRBD1. This CDR3 contains 15 residues. Trimming took 4 bases from V and 2 from J; bases not matched to a gene: 4. The germline V gene has CDR1 SEHNR and CDR2 FQNEAQ (reference sequence).

This chain connects TRBV7-9 to TRBJ2-3, with D perhaps TRBD2 (6 bases). Trimming removed 2 bases from V and 1 base from J, with 10 bases in between. Germline V gene data show CDR1 as SEHNR and CDR2 as FQNEAQ (reference sequence). The CDR3 spans 15 residues. The CDR3 loop is CASSLRGVRTDTQYF. CDR3 sequence (DNA): TGTGCCAGCAGCTTACGCGGGGTTCGCACAGATACGCAGTATTTT.

This clonotype was found a few times. The V call is TRBV9, the J call TRBJ1-1; D ambiguous. Germline V gene lookup returns CDR1 SGDLS and CDR2 YYNGEE. V gave up 5 bases and J gave up 0 bases, with 8 bases separating them. CDR3 length: 13 amino acids. The DNA of the CDR3 is TGTGCCAGCAGTAACAGCTTGAACACTGAAGCTTTCTTT. Translated: CASSNSLNTEAFF.

DNA for the CDR3: TGTGCCACCAGCAGGGCCAGAGGAGAGGGCAATCAGCCCCAGCATTTT. Residues: CATSRARGEGNQPQHF. J is TRBJ1-5 and V is TRBV15; no clear D gene. This CDR3 comprises 16 residues. V was cut by 3 bases and J by 2 bases, with 14 bases left in between. Germline CDR1 is LNHNV and CDR2 is YYDKDF (reference sequence).

This chain connects TRBV7-2 to TRBJ1-6; D is undetermined. The CDR3 is 16 residues long. Germline V gene sequence: CDR1 SGHTA, CDR2 FQGNSA. V lost 4 bases, J lost 10 bases, and 20 bases lay in between. CDR3 nucleotides: TGTGCCAGCAGCTCCCCCGGGGTGGCATCAAGGTCACCCCTCCACTTT. It encodes CASSSPGVASRSPLHF.

This clonotype was seen a few times. The chain joins TRBV5-1 to TRBJ2-7; 9 nucleotides agree with TRBD2. V dropped 4 bases and J dropped 4; count of bases not matched to a gene: 6. CDR3 length equals 14 residues. The germline V gene encodes CDR1 SGHRS and CDR2 YFSETQ. The CDR3 loop is CASSISGSSYEQYF. CDR3 DNA: TGCGCCAGCAGCATTAGCGGGAGTTCATACGAGCAGTACTTC.

The chain joins TRBV6-5 to TRBJ2-7; D unclear. Germline V gene lookup returns CDR1 MNHEY and CDR2 SVGAGI. This CDR3 region has 11 residues. V shed 4 bases and J shed 9 bases, with 10 bases lying between them. The CDR3 nucleotides are TGTGCCAGCAGTTCCGGCGTGGGGCAGTACTTC. This translates into CASSSGVGQYF.

This clonotype has only a few counts. The rearrangement links TRBV5-1 to TRBJ2-2; 7 bases line up with TRBD1. Germline V gene data show CDR1 as SGHRS and CDR2 as YFSETQ. Germline trimming cut 2 bases from V and 7 bases from J; bases unmatched to any gene: 8. The CDR3 runs to 15 residues. This chain's CDR3 is CASSLSDRVNGELFF. The CDR3 nucleotides read TGCGCCAGCAGCTTATCAGACAGGGTGAACGGGGAGCTGTTTTTT. Full variable domain (rest looked up from reference TRBV5-1 and TRBJ2-2): KAGVTQTPRYLIKTRGQQVTLSCSPISGHRSVSWYQQTPGQGLQFLFEYFSETQRNKGNFPGRFSGRQFSNSRSEMNVSTLELGDSALYLCASSLSDRVNGELFFGEGSRLTVL.

The rearrangement links TRBV4-1 to TRBJ2-7; D not certain. The CDR3 covers 15 residues. Germline V gives CDR1 MGHRA, CDR2 YSYEKL. The V end lost 4 bases, the J end lost 4 bases, and 17 bases lay between the germline ends. In DNA form, the CDR3 reads TGCGCCAGCAGCCTCGCGGAATGGTCCCGTTACGAGCAGTACTTC. It yields the protein CASSLAEWSRYEQYF.

Ten or more counts support this clonotype. This chain links TRBV4-2 with TRBJ2-1, with TRBD2 matching over 10 bases. Germline V gene sequence: CDR1 LGHNA, CDR2 YNFKEQ. The CDR3 spans 17 residues. With V trimmed by 0 bases and J by 7 bases, 9 bases remained unmatched. CDR3 in DNA: TGTGCCAGCAGCCAAGAGCTAGCGGGAGTCTTAGGGAATGAGCAGTTCTTC. It yields the protein CASSQELAGVLGNEQFF.

The rearrangement joins TRBV7-9 to TRBJ1-1, with unresolved D. Germline V lookup: CDR1 SEHNR, CDR2 FQNEAQ (reference sequence). The CDR3 runs 12 residues. The V gene lost 5 bases and the J gene lost 11 bases, with 15 bases spanning the gap. CDR3 region: CASSLNVRVAFF. For the CDR3, the DNA is TGTGCCAGCAGCCTAAATGTGAGGGTTGCTTTCTTT.

The V gene is TRBV6-2 or TRBV6-3, the J gene TRBJ1-5, with D perhaps TRBD1 (5 bases). The V gene's germline CDR1 is MNHEY and CDR2 SVGEGT. The CDR3 has 15 residues. V dropped 4 bases and J dropped 5 bases, with 15 bases sitting between them. The CDR3, as DNA: TGTGCCAGCAGTTCAGCAAGCAGGGTGGATCAGCCCCAGCATTTT. Its protein is CASSSASRVDQPQHF.

The chain joins TRBV29-1 to TRBJ2-1; D may be TRBD1 or TRBD2 (5 bases each). The V gene lost 3 bases and the J gene lost 15 bases, with 21 bases spanning the gap. The germline gives CDR1 SQVTM, CDR2 ANQGSEA. The CDR3 runs to 13 residues. The CDR3 loop reads CSVEGVGISGAFF. In nucleotides, the CDR3 is TGCAGCGTTGAGGGGGTAGGGATTTCCGGGGCGTTCTTC.

The chain recombines TRBV20-1 with TRBJ2-1; 13 bases align to TRBD2. Trimming at V came to 5 bases and at J to 6 bases, leaving 4 bases not matched to a gene. The germline V gene encodes CDR1 DFQATT and CDR2 SNEGSKA (reference sequence). There are 14 residues in the CDR3. The CDR3, as DNA: TGCAGTGCTCCGACTAGCGGGAGGAGCAATGAGCAGTTCTTC. It translates to CSAPTSGRSNEQFF.

This rearrangement joins TRBV6-1 to TRBJ2-5; TRBD1 matches 10 bases. The trim removed 3 bases at V and 4 bases at J, leaving 8 bases unmatched. The CDR3 runs 16 residues. The germline gives CDR1 MNHNS, CDR2 SASEGT. CDR3 in amino acids: CASSDDRGLNRETQYF. The CDR3 bases are TGTGCCAGCAGTGACGACAGGGGGCTCAACAGAGAGACCCAGTACTTC.

The chain has TRBV6-5 and TRBJ1-3; 8 bases align to TRBD1. Germline loops: CDR1 MNHEY, CDR2 SVGAGI. The CDR3 runs to 15 residues. V lost 0 bases, J lost 8 bases, and 6 bases stayed unmatched. This CDR3 reads CASSYSGQEADTIYF. The CDR3 DNA is TGTGCCAGCAGTTACTCGGGACAGGAGGCGGACACCATATATTTT.